One T cell receptor beta chain is described in this entry. The repertoire was sequenced with immunoSEQ multiplex PCR; TCRdb's copy has only in-frame clones and lacks some. The data contain tens of thousands of clones, 65% to 90% of them seen just once; the ten biggest clones take up roughly 18%. This CDR3 has 18 amino acids. Germline CDR1 GTSNPN, CDR2 SVGIG (reference sequence). Trimming removed 6 bases from V and 2 bases from J; junction bases left unmatched: 19. These data originate in a study of T cell responses to AZD1222 COVID-19 vaccine. The sequencing used peripheral blood, collected on day 0 of AZD1222 vaccination. This receptor was identified in an adult in good health. The chain combines TRBV30 with TRBJ2-5, with 9 bases matching TRBD1. The CDR3 DNA follows: TGTGCCTGTCTCAAGGGGCCCGGGACAGGGCTTAAACAAGAGACCCAGTACTTC. It translates to CACLKGPGTGLKQETQYF.